Each of the 27 T cell receptor beta chains below was sequenced from the same sample in a study of blood T cell repertoires in COVID-19. TCRdb's copy holds only in-frame clones and misses some; the assay was immunoSEQ multiplex PCR. The table includes approximately 180,000 clones, around 76% detected once. The sample was PBMCs or T cells enriched from blood (not recorded which). The receptors shown here come from a woman aged 50 to 60 with acute COVID-19.

As DNA, the CDR3 is TGTGCCAGCAGCCTGGACAGGGAGCCTAATCAGCCCCAGCATTTT. Protein: CASSLDREPNQPQHF. This chain uses TRBV6-6 with TRBJ1-5, with 8 bases aligning to TRBD1. Unmatched junction bases numbered 8, after V lost 6 bases and J lost 4 bases. Germline-derived CDR1 and CDR2 are MNHNY and SVGAGI (reference sequence). The CDR3 length is 15 residues.

Here the CDR3 reads CASSQERAGAPLGTQYF. For the CDR3, the DNA is TGTGCCAGCAGCCAAGAGCGTGCGGGGGCCCCCCTCGGGACGCAGTATTTT. This rearrangement joins TRBV4-2 to TRBJ2-3; weak D call: TRBD2 (7 bases). Germline CDR1 reads LGHNA; CDR2 reads YNFKEQ. The V end was cut by 0 bases, the J end by 9 bases, with 22 bases between. The CDR3 covers 17 residues.

V usage is TRBV5-4 and J usage is TRBJ1-5; 9 bases fit TRBD1. Losses at the gene ends were 0 bases for V and 4 bases for J; bases not matched to a gene: 11. CDR3 length: 18 residues. The germline V gene has CDR1 SGHNT and CDR2 YYREEE (reference sequence). The CDR3 is CASSLGAWGQGRNQPQHF. The CDR3 coding sequence is TGTGCCAGCAGCTTGGGGGCTTGGGGACAGGGCAGGAATCAGCCCCAGCATTTT.

This rearrangement joins TRBV18 to TRBJ2-1; TRBD2 aligns across 7 bases. This CDR3 is 15 amino acids long. CDR1 and CDR2 from the germline V gene are KGHSH and LQKENI. V lost 3 bases and J lost 3; bases outside the gene matches: 5. The CDR3 loop is CASSPAGVVYNEQFF. The DNA of the CDR3 is TGTGCCAGCTCACCGGCGGGGGTGGTCTACAATGAGCAGTTCTTC.

J is TRBJ2-2 and V is TRBV19; no firm D call. CDR1 LNHDA and CDR2 SQIVND come from the germline V gene (reference sequence). Trimming left V 7 bases short and J 1 base short, with 10 bases between. This CDR3 comprises 14 residues. The DNA for the CDR3 is TGTGCCAGTAAGAGATTCGGGAACACCGGGGAGCTGTTTTTT. Its protein product is CASKRFGNTGELFF.

CDR3 sequence reads: CASSNGGGGTEAFF. CDR3 bases: TGTGCCAGCAGCAACGGGGGGGGCGGGACTGAAGCTTTCTTT. The gene calls are TRBV28 and TRBJ1-1, with D maybe TRBD1 (6 bases). Per the germline V gene, CDR1 is MDHEN and CDR2 is SYDVKM. The V end was cut by 6 bases, the J end by 5 bases, with 16 bases between. The CDR3 runs 14 residues.

This clone came up a few times. The chain combines TRBV7-6 with TRBJ2-2; 10 bases agree with TRBD1. With V trimmed by 5 bases and J by 4 bases, 10 bases remained unmatched. This CDR3 comprises 17 residues. Looked up from germline, CDR1 is SGHVS and CDR2 is FNYEAQ. CDR3 nucleotide sequence: TGTGCCAGCAGCCCCGTGAGGGGACAGGGGCCCACCGGGGAGCTGTTTTTT. As protein: CASSPVRGQGPTGELFF.

The chain carries TRBV2 and TRBJ1-4, with D uncertain. Germline lookup yields CDR1 SNHLY and CDR2 FYNNEI. V was cut by 8 bases and J by 7 bases, with 23 bases left in between. This CDR3 has 16 amino acids. CDR3 sequence: CASSPRWMEAFEKLFF. The CDR3 DNA reads as TGTGCCAGCTCCCCCCGTTGGATGGAGGCCTTTGAAAAACTGTTTTTT.

V gene TRBV24-1 combines with J gene TRBJ2-2, with D perhaps TRBD1 (6 bases). Trimming removed 3 bases at V and 5 bases at J, with 12 bases between. Germline V CDR1 and CDR2: KGHDR, SFDVKD. The CDR3 runs to 15 residues. The CDR3, as DNA: TGTGCCACCAGTGATCCGACAGGTTTTACCGGGGAGCTGTTTTTT. Its translation is CATSDPTGFTGELFF.

The chain couples TRBV7-9 to TRBJ1-6; D is perhaps TRBD1 (5 bases). CDR1 is SEHNR, CDR2 FQNEAQ, per germline (reference sequence). V shed 5 bases and J shed 6 bases, with 8 bases lying between them. The CDR3 loop spans 13 amino acids. The DNA for the CDR3 is TGTGCCAGCAGCCTAGACAGTAATTCACCCCTCCACTTT. Residues: CASSLDSNSPLHF.

As regards this clone: Germline is not matched at one junction end, which may reflect a read error. The chain joins TRBV12-3 or TRBV12-4 to TRBJ2-3; D perhaps matches TRBD2 (6 bases). The CDR3 has 12 amino acids. The CDR3 region has the DNA TGTGCCAGCAGGGGGGTGGGGACTTGGGTGAATTTT. Its translation: CASRGVGTWVNF.

This clone was counted once. The rearrangement uses TRBV19 and TRBJ1-1; D remains unclear. The CDR3 spans 12 residues. The germline CDR1 and CDR2 sequences are LNHDA and SQIVND (reference sequence). V was trimmed by 7 bases and J by 1 base, leaving 7 bases between them. The CDR3 loop is CASNNKNTEAFF. CDR3 DNA sequence: TGTGCCAGTAACAACAAGAACACTGAAGCTTTCTTT.

V gene TRBV7-3 combines with J gene TRBJ2-3, with D possibly matching TRBD2 (5 bases). The CDR3 is 13 residues long. Germline V gene data show CDR1 as SGHTA and CDR2 as FQGTGA. The V end lost 5 bases, the J end lost 6 bases, and 12 bases lay between the germline ends. This CDR3 reads CASSPSGEDTQYF. The CDR3 nucleotides are TGTGCCAGCAGCCCCTCCGGGGAGGATACGCAGTATTTT.

This chain links TRBV5-6 with TRBJ2-3; D call uncertain. The CDR3 is 13 residues long. Germline CDR1 reads SGHDT; CDR2 reads YYEEEE. V gave up 4 bases and J gave up 3 bases, with 9 bases separating them. In nucleotides, the CDR3 is TGTGCCAGCAGCCCCTATGGTACAGATACGCAGTATTTT. This encodes CASSPYGTDTQYF.

This clone was detected only a few times. This rearrangement joins TRBV7-2 to TRBJ1-6; D uncertain. Germline values: CDR1 SGHTA, CDR2 FQGNSA. Trimming shortened V by 1 base and J by 6 bases, and 10 bases separated the two germline ends. This CDR3 has 15 amino acids. CDR3 in amino acids: CASSLVSPVNSPLHF. In nucleotides, the CDR3 is TGTGCCAGCAGCTTAGTTTCGCCAGTTAATTCACCCCTCCACTTT.

The chain couples TRBV9 to TRBJ1-2; 9 bases match TRBD1. This CDR3 region has 15 residues. Germline V gene data show CDR1 as SGDLS and CDR2 as YYNGEE. V lost 3 bases and J lost 4; bases outside the gene matches: 7. The CDR3 DNA reads TGTGCCAGCAGCGGCAACAGGGGGCCGAGCTATGGCTACACCTTC. This gives the protein CASSGNRGPSYGYTF.

J is TRBJ1-2 and V is TRBV6-5, with TRBD1 identical over 7 bases. With V trimmed by 4 bases and J by 7 bases, 6 bases remained unmatched. The CDR3 is made up of 13 amino acids. The germline V gene encodes CDR1 MNHEY and CDR2 SVGAGI. In DNA form, the CDR3 reads TGTGCCAGCAGTTCCGCGACAGGGACTGGCTACACCTTC. This codes for CASSSATGTGYTF.

The chain joins TRBV4-3 to TRBJ1-2; 7 positions agree with TRBD1. CDR3 length equals 15 residues. V lost 0 bases and J lost 4; bases outside the gene matches: 5. The germline CDR1 and CDR2 sequences are LGHNA and YSLEER. The DNA for the CDR3 is TGCGCCAGCAGCCAAGACAGGGGGAGCGCCTATGGCTACACCTTC. This translates into CASSQDRGSAYGYTF.

This chain connects TRBV4-1 to TRBJ1-1; D remains unclear. Germline assignment: CDR1 MGHRA and CDR2 YSYEKL. The ends were cut back, 0 bases at V and 7 bases at J, with 6 bases in the middle. The CDR3 length is 12 residues. CDR3 in amino acids: CASSQDGFEAFF. The CDR3 nucleotides read TGCGCCAGCAGCCAAGACGGGTTTGAAGCTTTCTTT.

This clone showed up just once. The chain combines TRBV27 with TRBJ2-5, with 9 bases fitting TRBD1. This CDR3 spans 16 amino acids. After removal of 6 bases from V and 5 bases from J, the junction contained 13 bases not matched to a gene. From germline, CDR1 is MNHEY and CDR2 SMNVEV (reference sequence). The CDR3 nucleotides are TGTGCCAGCAGAGATACCGGGACAGGGTTGGATGAGACCCAGTACTTC. Protein product: CASRDTGTGLDETQYF.

This clone was seen a few times. This sequence joins TRBV29-1 and TRBJ2-1; TRBD1 might be the D (6 bases). CDR1 SQVTM and CDR2 ANQGSEA come from the germline V gene. V lost 7 bases to trimming and J lost 1 base, with 14 bases between them. There are 14 residues in the CDR3. DNA of the CDR3: TGCAGCGCCGTCGGGCAGGGGTCCTACAATGAGCAGTTCTTC. The encoded protein is CSAVGQGSYNEQFF.

The rearrangement links TRBV29-1 to TRBJ1-1, with D possibly TRBD1 on 5 matching bases. The V end was cut by 6 bases, the J end by 1 base, with 9 bases between. Per germline, CDR1 SQVTM and CDR2 ANQGSEA. The CDR3 totals 12 residues. Here the CDR3 DNA reads TGCAGCGTCCGCAGGGAGAACACTGAAGCTTTCTTT. Amino acids: CSVRRENTEAFF.

The chain is built from TRBV19 and TRBJ2-3; 13 positions match TRBD2. The CDR3 spans 15 residues. Unmatched junction bases numbered 6, after V lost 5 bases and J lost 7 bases. Germline CDR1 is LNHDA and CDR2 is SQIVND (reference sequence). CDR3 sequence reads: CASSAPGLAGYTQYF. CDR3 sequence (DNA): TGTGCCAGTAGTGCCCCGGGACTAGCGGGGTATACGCAGTATTTT.

This chain joins TRBV18 and TRBJ2-5; TRBD2 agrees at 12 bases. V shed 1 base and J 5 bases; nucleotides not matched to a gene: 5. This CDR3 region has 16 residues. Germline V lookup: CDR1 KGHSH, CDR2 LQKENI. The CDR3 sequence is CASSPRTSGVGETQYF. The CDR3, as DNA: TGTGCCAGCTCACCACGGACTAGCGGGGTAGGGGAGACCCAGTACTTC.

The V call is TRBV9, the J call TRBJ1-2; D is perhaps TRBD1 (6 bases). V lost 3 bases and J lost 7, with 7 bases in between. The germline gives CDR1 SGDLS, CDR2 YYNGEE. The CDR3 sequence is 11 residues long. CDR3 DNA sequence: TGTGCCAGCAGCGGGGGGCTTGGCTACACCTTC. Its protein is CASSGGLGYTF.

The CDR3 protein is CASTPQEGGELFF. The CDR3 DNA reads as TGTGCCAGCACCCCACAAGAGGGAGGGGAGCTGTTTTTT. The rearrangement uses TRBV12-3 or TRBV12-4 and TRBJ2-2, with D perhaps TRBD2 (5 bases). The CDR3 loop spans 13 amino acids. With 7 bases removed from V and 8 bases from J, the gap between germline ends came to 14 bases.

This clone was recorded only once. CDR3 region: CSASWLLYGYTF. The CDR3, as DNA: TGCAGTGCCAGTTGGCTCCTTTATGGCTACACCTTC. The chain has TRBV20-1 and TRBJ1-2, with D uncertain. CDR3 length equals 12 residues. CDR1 and CDR2 from the germline V gene are DFQATT and SNEGSKA (reference sequence). The germline V and J ends were trimmed by 6 bases and 5 bases, with 13 bases remaining between them.